The sequence of this TCR beta chain was determined in a study of blood T cells in healthy people across ages. Whole-study findings and limits: PBMCs went unsorted, and a conclusive naive versus antigen-experienced comparison was therefore prevented.

The CDR3 has 15 residues. V gave up 1 base and J gave up 6 bases; unmatched junction bases: 8. Per the germline V gene, CDR1 is SGHTA and CDR2 is FQGNSA. Together with a sample-barcoded 5' primer, a J-beta primer mix was included in a second PCR lasting about 6 to 12 cycles. MiXCR, run by TCRdb on the 5' RACE reads, gives a single entry per CDR3 protein. The sample lists 1,800,000 or so distinct CDR3 sequences, 30% to 40% occurring once. Points on this clonotype: The antigen remains undetermined.

The source of this sequence is a human donor in good health. This rearrangement joins TRBV7-2 to TRBJ1-1; 7 bases match TRBD1. Sample: blood. Here the CDR3 DNA reads TGTGCCAGCAGCTTAGTCGGGACAGAGCTACCTGAAGCTTTCTTT. Its protein product is CASSLVGTELPEAFF.